The rows below give T cell receptor beta chains drawn from one sample of a study of cytomegalovirus exposure and HLA in healthy donors. Clones were sequenced by immunoSEQ multiplex PCR, and TCRdb holds only the in-frame ones, with some missing. The sample records about 120,000 clones, 17% being singletons. The sequenced sample was PBMCs. These receptors all come from a female donor in good health and CMV-seropositive. Both conserved end residues are part of each CDR3. Each record gives: CDR3 protein, CDR3 DNA, J gene, V gene, clone size, D gene. D genes are given only for firm matches. Not all rows give a size; the values are once, few, many and, for expanded clones, a class.

CDR3: CASSEYQETGWETQYF
DNA: TGTGCCAGCAGTGAATATCAGGAGACAGGCTGGGAGACCCAGTACTTC
J: TRBJ2-5
V: TRBV25-1
size: few
D: NA

CDR3: CASSLDPRGNYGYTF
DNA: TGTGCCAGCAGCTTAGATCCAAGGGGTAACTATGGCTACACCTTC
J: TRBJ1-2
V: TRBV11-2
size: NA
D: NA

CDR3: CAWSVSYGTGAGQPQHF
DNA: TGTGCCTGGAGTGTAAGTTATGGGACAGGTGCGGGTCAGCCCCAGCATTTT
J: TRBJ1-5
V: TRBV30
size: few
D: TRBD1

CDR3: CASSSWTSSNEQFF
DNA: TGTGCCAGCAGCTCCTGGACTAGCTCCAATGAGCAGTTCTTC
J: TRBJ2-1
V: TRBV7-2
size: once
D: TRBD2

CDR3: CASRSDRGTHNEQFF
DNA: TGTGCCAGCAGATCGGACAGGGGAACACACAATGAGCAGTTCTTC
J: TRBJ2-1
V: TRBV7-2
size: NA
D: TRBD1

CDR3: CASSLGPPGGKNIQYF
DNA: TGTGCCAGCAGTTTAGGGCCTCCGGGGGGTAAAAACATTCAGTACTTC
J: TRBJ2-4
V: TRBV6-5
size: few
D: TRBD2

CDR3: CASSPGEGGNTIYF
DNA: TGCGCCAGCAGCCCCGGGGAAGGCGGAAACACCATATATTTT
J: TRBJ1-3
V: TRBV10-2
size: NA
D: NA

CDR3: CASSLYTEAFF
DNA: TGTGCCAGCAGCTTATATACTGAAGCTTTCTTT
J: TRBJ1-1
V: TRBV7-2
size: NA
D: NA

CDR3: CASSLDRRTWGGDTGELFF
DNA: TGTGCCAGCAGCTTAGATCGAAGGACTTGGGGGGGCGACACCGGGGAGCTGTTTTTT
J: TRBJ2-2
V: TRBV7-9
size: NA
D: NA

CDR3: CASRLNLSPQHF
DNA: TGTGCCAGCAGGCTAAATTTGAGCCCCCAGCATTTT
J: TRBJ1-5
V: TRBV2
size: few
D: NA

CDR3: CASSFLAGLSYEQYF
DNA: TGTGCCAGCAGTTTCTTGGCAGGGCTTTCCTACGAGCAGTACTTC
J: TRBJ2-7
V: TRBV28
size: few
D: NA

CDR3: CASSLGFGTSGYNEQFF
DNA: TGCGCCAGCAGCTTGGGTTTTGGGACTAGCGGTTACAATGAGCAGTTCTTC
J: TRBJ2-1
V: TRBV5-1
size: few
D: TRBD2

CDR3: CASSVGQETYEQYF
DNA: TGTGCCAGCAGCGTAGGGCAGGAAACCTACGAGCAGTACTTC
J: TRBJ2-7
V: TRBV9
size: NA
D: NA

CDR3: CASSWPGQGHEQFF
DNA: TGTGCCAGCAGCTGGCCTGGACAGGGCCATGAGCAGTTCTTC
J: TRBJ2-1
V: TRBV5-4
size: NA
D: TRBD1

CDR3: CASSFGNRQGFYGYTF
DNA: TGTGCCAGCAGTTTCGGGAATAGACAGGGATTCTATGGCTACACCTTC
J: TRBJ1-2
V: TRBV28
size: NA
D: TRBD1

CDR3: CAWSPDSLRRDTQYF
DNA: TGTGCCTGGAGTCCCGACTCTTTAAGAAGAGATACGCAGTATTTT
J: TRBJ2-3
V: TRBV30
size: few
D: NA

CDR3: CARLESEAFF
DNA: TGTGCCAGACTAGAGTCTGAAGCTTTCTTT
J: TRBJ1-1
V: TRBV2
size: NA
D: NA

CDR3: CASSSGLAGETQYF
DNA: TGTGCCAGCAGCTCCGGACTAGCGGGAGAGACCCAGTACTTC
J: TRBJ2-5
V: TRBV7-3
size: NA
D: TRBD2

CDR3: CASKLKDRVYEQYF
DNA: TGCGCCAGCAAGCTCAAGGACAGAGTTTACGAGCAGTACTTC
J: TRBJ2-7
V: TRBV5-1
size: few
D: NA

CDR3: CASSLSGRVLFYGYTF
DNA: TGTGCCAGCAGTTTATCGGGGCGAGTCCTTTTTTATGGCTACACCTTC
J: TRBJ1-2
V: TRBV27
size: NA
D: NA

CDR3: CASSVGQGAYGYTF
DNA: TGTGCCAGCAGCGTAGGACAGGGGGCGTATGGCTACACCTTC
J: TRBJ1-2
V: TRBV9
size: few
D: TRBD1

CDR3: CASSRSSAQQFNEKLFF
DNA: TGCGCCAGCAGCCGAAGTTCAGCCCAACAGTTTAATGAAAAACTGTTTTTT
J: TRBJ1-4
V: TRBV4-3
size: few
D: NA

CDR3: CATSRARGGTVQETQYF
DNA: TGTGCCACCAGCAGAGCTCGGGGGGGGACGGTACAAGAGACCCAGTACTTC
J: TRBJ2-5
V: TRBV15
size: NA
D: TRBD2

CDR3: CASSHLQGGPFF
DNA: TGCGCCAGCAGCCACCTACAGGGTGGTCCGTTCTTC
J: TRBJ2-1
V: TRBV4-1
size: many
D: NA

CDR3: CASSLTVVNTEAFF
DNA: TGTGCCAGCAGTCTTACGGTTGTGAACACTGAAGCTTTCTTT
J: TRBJ1-1
V: TRBV28
size: NA
D: NA

CDR3: CASSSSGGTEAFF
DNA: TGTGCCAGTAGTTCATCAGGGGGCACTGAAGCTTTCTTT
J: TRBJ1-1
V: TRBV19
size: few
D: TRBD1

CDR3: CASSYSTSGRPGELFF
DNA: TGTGCCAGCAGTTACTCGACTAGCGGGAGGCCCGGGGAGCTGTTTTTT
J: TRBJ2-2
V: TRBV6-5
size: few
D: TRBD2

CDR3: CASRATGEGYEQYF
DNA: TGTGCCAGCCGTGCCACAGGGGAAGGGTACGAGCAGTACTTC
J: TRBJ2-7
V: TRBV6-1
size: NA
D: TRBD1

CDR3: CASSQDGDSGANVLTF
DNA: TGTGCCAGCAGCCAAGACGGAGACTCTGGGGCCAACGTCCTGACTTTC
J: TRBJ2-6
V: TRBV4-2
size: few
D: NA

CDR3: CATSSYRADNEQYF
DNA: TGTGCCACCAGCAGCTACAGGGCGGACAACGAGCAGTACTTC
J: TRBJ2-7
V: TRBV15
size: few
D: NA

CDR3: CAWTGRDSPLHF
DNA: TGTGCCTGGACAGGGAGGGATTCACCCCTCCACTTT
J: TRBJ1-6
V: TRBV30
size: few
D: NA

CDR3: CASTEDTEAFF
DNA: TGTGCCAGCACGGAGGACACTGAAGCTTTCTTT
J: TRBJ1-1
V: TRBV28
size: NA
D: NA

CDR3: CASSLKTGTGVNTGELFF
DNA: TGCGCCAGCAGCCTGAAGACCGGGACAGGGGTGAACACCGGGGAGCTGTTTTTT
J: TRBJ2-2
V: TRBV4-1
size: NA
D: TRBD1

CDR3: CASSFGQPQHF
DNA: TGTGCCAGCAGTTTCGGGCAGCCCCAGCATTTT
J: TRBJ1-5
V: TRBV28
size: few
D: NA

CDR3: CSTGLAGANEQFF
DNA: TGCAGCACTGGACTAGCGGGAGCCAATGAGCAGTTCTTC
J: TRBJ2-1
V: TRBV29-1
size: NA
D: TRBD2

CDR3: CASSPLTGGTYEQYF
DNA: TGTGCCAGCTCACCGCTAACAGGGGGAACCTACGAGCAGTACTTC
J: TRBJ2-7
V: TRBV18
size: NA
D: TRBD1

CDR3: CASSPTGQGIGYTF
DNA: TGTGCCAGCAGTCCAACGGGACAGGGCATTGGCTACACCTTC
J: TRBJ1-2
V: TRBV25-1
size: few
D: TRBD1

CDR3: CASSFPRDFRSVNTGELFF
DNA: TGTGCCAGCAGCTTTCCCCGGGACTTCCGATCCGTAAACACCGGGGAGCTGTTTTTT
J: TRBJ2-2
V: TRBV5-8
size: NA
D: NA

CDR3: CASSPQFNEQFF
DNA: TGTGCCAGCAGCCCCCAGTTCAATGAGCAGTTCTTC
J: TRBJ2-1
V: TRBV7-9
size: few
D: NA

CDR3: CASSLVFGAGDTQYF
DNA: TGTGCCAGCAGTTTAGTGTTTGGGGCAGGAGATACGCAGTATTTT
J: TRBJ2-3
V: TRBV28
size: few
D: NA

CDR3: CASSYQRGQETQYF
DNA: TGTGCCAGCAGCTACCAGCGGGGCCAAGAGACCCAGTACTTC
J: TRBJ2-5
V: TRBV7-2
size: few
D: TRBD2

CDR3: CAWSDPGQNTEAFF
DNA: TGTGCCTGGAGTGACCCGGGACAGAACACTGAAGCTTTCTTT
J: TRBJ1-1
V: TRBV30
size: NA
D: NA

CDR3: CASSRQGLGETQYF
DNA: TGTGCCAGCAGCAGACAGGGCCTGGGGGAGACCCAGTACTTC
J: TRBJ2-5
V: TRBV6-5
size: NA
D: TRBD1

CDR3: CASSQISPRTSRAYEQYF
DNA: TGTGCCAGCAGCCAAATATCCCCCCGGACTAGTCGTGCCTACGAGCAGTACTTC
J: TRBJ2-7
V: TRBV4-2
size: NA
D: TRBD2

CDR3: CASSLTRLAEITYNEQFF
DNA: TGTGCCAGCAGCTTGACCCGATTAGCGGAAATAACCTACAATGAGCAGTTCTTC
J: TRBJ2-1
V: TRBV5-6
size: NA
D: NA

CDR3: CASSLEQTGFPYNSPLHF
DNA: TGCGCCAGCAGCTTGGAACAGACAGGGTTTCCCTATAATTCACCCCTCCACTTT
J: TRBJ1-6
V: TRBV5-1
size: NA
D: TRBD1

CDR3: CAWSVFGQDYEQYF
DNA: TGTGCCTGGAGTGTTTTCGGACAGGACTACGAGCAGTACTTC
J: TRBJ2-7
V: TRBV30
size: NA
D: TRBD1

CDR3: CASRQSRVGSYNEQFF
DNA: TGTGCCAGCAGGCAAAGCAGGGTGGGCTCCTACAATGAGCAGTTCTTC
J: TRBJ2-1
V: TRBV2
size: NA
D: NA

CDR3: CASTRTGGSYNEQFF
DNA: TGTGCCAGCACCCGAACAGGGGGCTCCTACAATGAGCAGTTCTTC
J: TRBJ2-1
V: TRBV28
size: NA
D: TRBD1

CDR3: CASSRGDRENIQYF
DNA: TGTGCCAGCAGCCGGGGGGACAGGGAAAACATTCAGTACTTC
J: TRBJ2-4
V: TRBV28
size: NA
D: TRBD1

CDR3: CASSDVPVSFF
DNA: TGTGCCAGCAGTGATGTTCCGGTGTCTTTCTTT
J: TRBJ1-1
V: TRBV2
size: few
D: NA

CDR3: CASSEGGAGTQYF
DNA: TGTGCCAGCAGTGAGGGGGGGGCCGGGACCCAGTACTTC
J: TRBJ2-5
V: TRBV2
size: few
D: NA